This T cell receptor (beta chain) was obtained from a study of T-cell memory formation after mild COVID-19. One entry per CDR3 protein results from TCRdb running MiXCR on the 5' RACE reads. The table has about 250,000 distinct CDR3 sequences, approximately 15% seen once. The TCR comes from an adult woman who had mild COVID-19 (a few samples of this study predate the infection). Cell type and time point are not known. Source material: PBMCs or a T cell subset sorted from them (not recorded which).

The CDR3 nucleotides are TGTGCCAGCAGCCGCGACAGGGGGCGGCCCCGCGAGCAGTACTTC. It specifies CASSRDRGRPREQYF. This chain uses TRBV7-6 with TRBJ2-7, with TRBD1 identical over 10 bases. This CDR3 is 15 amino acids long. Germline V CDR1 and CDR2: SGHVS, FNYEAQ. V shed 5 bases, J shed 6 bases, and the junction held 10 bases outside the gene matches.